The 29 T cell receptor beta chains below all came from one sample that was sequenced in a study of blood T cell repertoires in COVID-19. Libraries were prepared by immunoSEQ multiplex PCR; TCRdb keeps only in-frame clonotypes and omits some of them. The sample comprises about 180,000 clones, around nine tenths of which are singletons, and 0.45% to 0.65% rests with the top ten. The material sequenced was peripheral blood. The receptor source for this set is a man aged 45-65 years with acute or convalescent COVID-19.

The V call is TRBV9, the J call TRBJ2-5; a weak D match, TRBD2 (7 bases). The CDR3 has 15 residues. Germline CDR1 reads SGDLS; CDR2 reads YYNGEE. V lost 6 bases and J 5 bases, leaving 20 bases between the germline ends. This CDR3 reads CASTKTGGLGETQYF. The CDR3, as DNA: TGTGCCAGCACCAAAACGGGGGGCCTGGGGGAGACCCAGTACTTC.

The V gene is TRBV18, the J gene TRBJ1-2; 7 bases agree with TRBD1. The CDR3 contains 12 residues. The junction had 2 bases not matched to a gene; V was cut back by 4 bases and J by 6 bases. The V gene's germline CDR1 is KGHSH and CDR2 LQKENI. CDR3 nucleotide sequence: TGTGCCAGCTCACTAACAGGGGATGGCTACACCTTC. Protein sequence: CASSLTGDGYTF.

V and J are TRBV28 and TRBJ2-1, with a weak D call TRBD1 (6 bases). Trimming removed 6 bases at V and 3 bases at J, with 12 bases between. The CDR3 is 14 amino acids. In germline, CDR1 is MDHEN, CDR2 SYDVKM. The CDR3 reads CASRGQGYYNEQFF. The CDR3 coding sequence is TGTGCCAGCAGGGGGCAGGGGTACTACAATGAGCAGTTCTTC. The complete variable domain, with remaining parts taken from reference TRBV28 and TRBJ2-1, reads DVKVTQSSRYLVKRTGEKVFLECVQDMDHENMFWYRQDPGLGLRLIYFSYDVKMKEKGDIPEGYSVSREKKERFSLILESASTNQTSMYLCASRGQGYYNEQFFGPGTRLTVL.

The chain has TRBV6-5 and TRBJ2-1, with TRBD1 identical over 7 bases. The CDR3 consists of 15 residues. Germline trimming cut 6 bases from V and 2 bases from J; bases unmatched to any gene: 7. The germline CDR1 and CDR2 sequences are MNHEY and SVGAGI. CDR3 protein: CASSHDREPYNEQFF. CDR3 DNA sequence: TGTGCCAGCAGCCACGACAGGGAGCCCTACAATGAGCAGTTCTTC.

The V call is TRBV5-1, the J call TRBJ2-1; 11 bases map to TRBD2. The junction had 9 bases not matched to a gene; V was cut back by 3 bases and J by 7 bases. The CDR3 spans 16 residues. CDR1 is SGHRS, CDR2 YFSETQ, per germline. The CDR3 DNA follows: TGCGCCAGCAGCTCTACTCTAGCGGGAGGCGGTAATGAGCAGTTCTTC. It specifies CASSSTLAGGGNEQFF.

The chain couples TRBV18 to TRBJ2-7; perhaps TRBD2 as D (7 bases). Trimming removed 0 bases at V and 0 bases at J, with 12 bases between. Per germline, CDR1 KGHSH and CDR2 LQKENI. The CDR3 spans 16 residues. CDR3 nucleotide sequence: TGTGCCAGCTCACCACCGGGAGGGGGGAGCTCCTACGAGCAGTACTTC. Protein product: CASSPPGGGSSYEQYF.

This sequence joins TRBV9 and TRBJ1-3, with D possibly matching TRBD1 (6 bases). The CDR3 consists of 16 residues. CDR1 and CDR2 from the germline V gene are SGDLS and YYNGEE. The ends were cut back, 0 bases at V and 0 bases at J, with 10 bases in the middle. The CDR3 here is CASSVAGASSGNTIYF. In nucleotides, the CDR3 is TGTGCCAGCAGCGTAGCAGGGGCTTCCTCTGGAAACACCATATATTTT.

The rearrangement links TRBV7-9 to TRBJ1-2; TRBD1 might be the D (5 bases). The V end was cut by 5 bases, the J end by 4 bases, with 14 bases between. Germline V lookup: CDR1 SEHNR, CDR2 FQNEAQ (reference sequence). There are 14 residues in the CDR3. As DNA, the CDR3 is TGTGCCAGCAGCCCCGGGGGAAGCTTCTATGGCTACACCTTC. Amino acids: CASSPGGSFYGYTF.

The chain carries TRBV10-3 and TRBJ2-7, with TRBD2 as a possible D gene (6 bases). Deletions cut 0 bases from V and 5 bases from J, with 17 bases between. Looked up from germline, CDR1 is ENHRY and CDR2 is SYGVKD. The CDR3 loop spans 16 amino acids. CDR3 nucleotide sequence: TGTGCCATCAGTGAGTCGAGTCGCGGGACGGGTGACGAGCAGTACTTC. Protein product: CAISESSRGTGDEQYF.

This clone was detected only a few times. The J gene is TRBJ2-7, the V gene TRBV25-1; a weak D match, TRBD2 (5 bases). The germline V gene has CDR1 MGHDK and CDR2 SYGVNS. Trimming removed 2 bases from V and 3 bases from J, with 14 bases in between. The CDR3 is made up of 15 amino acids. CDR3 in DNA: TGTGCCAGCAGTGAAGTTGGCGGAGGATTCTACGAGCAGTACTTC. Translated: CASSEVGGGFYEQYF.

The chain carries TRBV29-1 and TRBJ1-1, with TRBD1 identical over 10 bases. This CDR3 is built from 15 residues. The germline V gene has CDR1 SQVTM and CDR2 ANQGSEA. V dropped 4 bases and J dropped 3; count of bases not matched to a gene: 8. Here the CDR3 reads CSVGTTGGMDTEAFF. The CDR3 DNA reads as TGCAGCGTTGGCACGACAGGGGGCATGGACACTGAAGCTTTCTTT.

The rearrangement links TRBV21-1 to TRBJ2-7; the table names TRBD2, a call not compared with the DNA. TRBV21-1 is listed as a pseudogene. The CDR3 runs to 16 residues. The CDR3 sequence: CASTLRLAGEIYEQYF. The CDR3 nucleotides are TGTGCCAGCACCCTAAGACTAGCGGGAGAGATCTACGAGCAGTACTTC.

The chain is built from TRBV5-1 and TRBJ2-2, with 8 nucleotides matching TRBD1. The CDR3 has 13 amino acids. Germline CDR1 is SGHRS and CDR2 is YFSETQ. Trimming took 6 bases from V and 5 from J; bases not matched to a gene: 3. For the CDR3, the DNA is TGCGCCAGCAAGACAGGGGTTACCGGGGAGCTGTTTTTT. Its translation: CASKTGVTGELFF.

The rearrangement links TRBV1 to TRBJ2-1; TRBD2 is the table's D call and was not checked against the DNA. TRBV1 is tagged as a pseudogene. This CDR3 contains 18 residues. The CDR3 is CTSSQDSGGESSYNEQFF. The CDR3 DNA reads TGCACCAGCAGCCAAGATAGCGGGGGGGAGAGCTCCTACAATGAGCAGTTCTTC.

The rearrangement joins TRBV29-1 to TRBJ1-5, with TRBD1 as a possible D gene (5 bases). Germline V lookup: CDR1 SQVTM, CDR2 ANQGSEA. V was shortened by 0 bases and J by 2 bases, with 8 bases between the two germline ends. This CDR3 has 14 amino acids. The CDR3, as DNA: TGCAGCGTTGAAGAGGGAGGGGGCAATCAGCCCCAGCATTTT. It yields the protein CSVEEGGGNQPQHF.

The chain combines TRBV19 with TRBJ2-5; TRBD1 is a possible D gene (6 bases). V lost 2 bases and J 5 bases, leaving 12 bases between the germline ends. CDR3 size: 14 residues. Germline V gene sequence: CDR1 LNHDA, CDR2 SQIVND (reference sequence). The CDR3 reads CASSISTGGETQYF. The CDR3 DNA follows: TGTGCCAGTAGTATATCGACAGGCGGGGAGACCCAGTACTTC.

This CDR3 reads CASSYRVRYGYTF. The CDR3 coding sequence is TGTGCCAGCAGTTACCGGGTCCGCTATGGCTACACCTTC. The chain links TRBV6-5 to TRBJ1-2; D unclear. V shed 2 bases and J shed 4 bases, with 8 bases lying between them. CDR1 is MNHEY and CDR2 is SVGAGI in the germline V gene. This CDR3 spans 13 amino acids.

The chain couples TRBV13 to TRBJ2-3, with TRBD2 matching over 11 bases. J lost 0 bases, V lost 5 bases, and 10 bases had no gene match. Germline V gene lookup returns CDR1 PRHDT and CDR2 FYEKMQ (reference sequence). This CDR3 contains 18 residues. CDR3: CASSILAGGNPSTDTQYF. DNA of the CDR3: TGTGCCAGCAGCATCCTAGCGGGGGGCAATCCTAGCACAGATACGCAGTATTTT. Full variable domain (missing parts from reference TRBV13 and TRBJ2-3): AAGVIQSPRHLIKEKRETATLKCYPIPRHDTVYWYQQGPGQDPQFLISFYEKMQSDKGSIPDRFSAQQFSDYHSELNMSSLELGDSALYFCASSILAGGNPSTDTQYFGPGTRLTVL.

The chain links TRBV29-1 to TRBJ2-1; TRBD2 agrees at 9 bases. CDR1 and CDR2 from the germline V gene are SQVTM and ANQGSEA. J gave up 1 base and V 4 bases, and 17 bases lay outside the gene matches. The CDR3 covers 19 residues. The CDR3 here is CSVAGMVLREGRSYNEQFF. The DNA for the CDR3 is TGCAGCGTTGCCGGGATGGTTTTGCGGGAGGGCCGATCCTACAATGAGCAGTTCTTC.

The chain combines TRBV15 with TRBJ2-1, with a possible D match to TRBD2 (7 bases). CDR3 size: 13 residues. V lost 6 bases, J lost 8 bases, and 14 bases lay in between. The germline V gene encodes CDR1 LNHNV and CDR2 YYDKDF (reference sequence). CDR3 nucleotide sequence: TGTGCCACCAGAGGTAGGGGGGGCGATGAGCAGTTCTTC. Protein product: CATRGRGGDEQFF.

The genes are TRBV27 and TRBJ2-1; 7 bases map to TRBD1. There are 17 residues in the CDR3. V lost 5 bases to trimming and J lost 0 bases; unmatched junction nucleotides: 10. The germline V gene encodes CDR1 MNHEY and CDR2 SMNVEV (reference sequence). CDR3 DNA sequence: TGTGCCAGCAGTGAGGGACAGTACCATTTCTCCTACAATGAGCAGTTCTTC. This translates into CASSEGQYHFSYNEQFF.

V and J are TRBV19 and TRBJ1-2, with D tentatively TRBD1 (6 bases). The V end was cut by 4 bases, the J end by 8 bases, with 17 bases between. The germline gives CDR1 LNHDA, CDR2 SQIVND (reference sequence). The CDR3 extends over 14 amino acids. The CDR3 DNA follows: TGTGCCAGTAGTACGAGGGACAAACGACTGGGCTACACCTTC. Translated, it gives CASSTRDKRLGYTF.

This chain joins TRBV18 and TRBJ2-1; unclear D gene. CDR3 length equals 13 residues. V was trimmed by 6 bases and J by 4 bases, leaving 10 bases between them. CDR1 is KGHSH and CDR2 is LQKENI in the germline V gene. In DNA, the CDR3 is TGTGCCAGCTCTCCCGACTGGTACAATGAGCAGTTCTTC. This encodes CASSPDWYNEQFF.

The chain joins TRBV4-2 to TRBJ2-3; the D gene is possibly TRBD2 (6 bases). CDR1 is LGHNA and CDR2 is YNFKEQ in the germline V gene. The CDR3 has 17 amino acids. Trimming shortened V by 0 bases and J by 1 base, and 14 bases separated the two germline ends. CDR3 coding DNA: TGTGCCAGCAGCCAAGATCTTTGGGCTAGCGGCACAGATACGCAGTATTTT. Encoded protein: CASSQDLWASGTDTQYF.

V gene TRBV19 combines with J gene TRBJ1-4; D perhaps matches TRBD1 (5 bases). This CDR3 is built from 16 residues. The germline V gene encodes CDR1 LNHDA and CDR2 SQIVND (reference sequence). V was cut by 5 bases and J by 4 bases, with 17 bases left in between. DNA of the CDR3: TGTGCCAGTAGTCCTCCTACGGGGGGATTTAATGAAAAACTGTTTTTT. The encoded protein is CASSPPTGGFNEKLFF.

The DNA of the CDR3 is TGTGCCAGCAGCTTGACGGGAGTGAACACCGGGGAGCTGTTTTTT. Translating gives CASSLTGVNTGELFF. This chain links TRBV5-6 with TRBJ2-2; a possible D gene is TRBD2 (6 bases). This CDR3 is built from 15 residues. The germline gives CDR1 SGHDT, CDR2 YYEEEE. Trimming took 1 base from V and 1 from J, leaving 8 bases between them. The entire variable domain, with the rest obtained from reference TRBV5-6 and TRBJ2-2, is as follows: DAGVTQSPTHLIKTRGQQVTLRCSPKSGHDTVSWYQQALGQGPQFIFQYYEEEERQRGNFPDRFSGHQFPNYSSELNVNALLLGDSALYLCASSLTGVNTGELFFGEGSRLTVL.

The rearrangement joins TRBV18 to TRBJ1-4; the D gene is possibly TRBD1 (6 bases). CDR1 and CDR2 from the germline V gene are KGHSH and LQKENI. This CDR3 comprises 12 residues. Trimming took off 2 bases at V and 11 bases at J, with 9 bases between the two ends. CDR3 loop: CASSPDRMKLFF. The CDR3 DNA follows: TGTGCCAGCTCACCAGACAGGATGAAACTGTTTTTT.

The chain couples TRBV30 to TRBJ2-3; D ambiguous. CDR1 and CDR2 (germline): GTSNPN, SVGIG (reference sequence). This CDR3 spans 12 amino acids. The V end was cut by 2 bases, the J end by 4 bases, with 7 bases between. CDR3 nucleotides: TGTGCCTGGAGTCTTACAGCAGATACGCAGTATTTT. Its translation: CAWSLTADTQYF.

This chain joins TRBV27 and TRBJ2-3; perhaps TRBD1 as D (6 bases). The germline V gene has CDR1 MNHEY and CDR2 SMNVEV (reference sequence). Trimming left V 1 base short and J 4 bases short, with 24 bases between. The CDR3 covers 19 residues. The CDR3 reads CASSLLSNSRGRGADTQYF. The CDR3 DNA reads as TGTGCCAGCAGTTTATTATCGAATTCGAGGGGGAGAGGCGCAGATACGCAGTATTTT.